This T cell receptor (beta chain) is from a study of metastatic and nonmetastatic thyroid tumors. Study-wide context: Where malignant and benign thyroid patients were concerned, repertoires were compared across blood and tumor or nodule tissue.

No patient received treatment before thyroid surgery. This clone was observed many times. TCRdb reprocessed the PCR reads using MiXCR. Of around 13,000 clones detected, around 20% appear once; the ten largest clones hold 14%. With V trimmed by 3 bases and J by 1 base, 0 bases remained unmatched. The CDR3 contains 14 residues. The V gene is TRBV12-3 or TRBV12-4, the J gene TRBJ2-3; 8 nucleotides align to TRBD1. The receptor comes from a female donor with papillary thyroid cancer or a benign thyroid nodule (not recorded which). Some clones in this sample may be carry-over from other donors' samples. Sequences were obtained from adjacent normal tissue. The CDR3 protein is CASSFRGRTDTQYF. CDR3 nucleotides: TGTGCCAGCAGTTTCAGGGGGCGCACAGATACGCAGTATTTT.